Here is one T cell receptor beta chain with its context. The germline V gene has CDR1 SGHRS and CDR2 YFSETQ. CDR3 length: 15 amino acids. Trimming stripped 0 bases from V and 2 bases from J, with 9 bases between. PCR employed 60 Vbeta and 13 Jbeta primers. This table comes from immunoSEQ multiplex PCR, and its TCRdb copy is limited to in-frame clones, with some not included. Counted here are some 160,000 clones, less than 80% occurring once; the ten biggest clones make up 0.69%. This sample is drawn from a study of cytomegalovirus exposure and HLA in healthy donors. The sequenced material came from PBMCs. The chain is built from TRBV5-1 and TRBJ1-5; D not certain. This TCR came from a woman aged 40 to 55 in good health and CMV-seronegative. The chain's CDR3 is CASSLGGFGNQPQHF. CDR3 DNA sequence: TGCGCCAGCAGCTTGGGCGGTTTTGGCAATCAGCCCCAGCATTTT. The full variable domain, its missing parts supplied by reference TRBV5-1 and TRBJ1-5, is KAGVTQTPRYLIKTRGQQVTLSCSPISGHRSVSWYQQTPGQGLQFLFEYFSETQRNKGNFPGRFSGRQFSNSRSEMNVSTLELGDSALYLCASSLGGFGNQPQHFGDGTRLSIL.